The sequence of this TCR beta chain was determined in a study of regulatory T cells in long-lasting Graves disease. As to time point: newly diagnosed GD, antithyroid drugs for less than 3 months. The authors made the TCR library using RNA they extracted from PBMCs. The TCR beta library used iRepertoire HTBI primers with Arm-PCR amplification of CDR3. Via MiXCR, TCRdb re-called the multiplex PCR reads, giving one row per CDR3 protein. The table includes roughly 500,000 distinct CDR3 sequences, roughly 13% detected once. CDR3 size: 12 residues. Germline V CDR1 and CDR2: SQVTM, ANQGSEA. V shed 1 base and J shed 12 bases, with 13 bases lying between them. These data were likewise used in another study, on T cells in Graves' hyperthyroidism and ophthalmopathy. That report adds: With the HTBI primer set, the TCR CDR3 went through a first round of RT-PCR.

The J gene is TRBJ2-1, the V gene TRBV29-1, with D tentatively TRBD1 or TRBD2 (5 bases each). The input for sequencing was peripheral blood mononuclear cells (PBMCs), taken at new diagnosis, from a patient treated with antithyroid drugs. This receptor was taken from a man aged 25-40 years with Graves disease. CDR3 DNA sequence: TGCAGCGTTGAAGGAAGAGGGGCCGTGCAGTTCTTC. The encoded protein is CSVEGRGAVQFF.